This TCR beta chain came from a study of Ad26.COV2.S vaccination and SARS-CoV-2 variants. Study findings and constraints: CD8+ and CD4+ T cells specific for spike reportedly responded with substantial breadth after vaccination.

In this sample, this clone turned up once. What it binds is not known. Sequenced by immunoSEQ multiplex PCR; TCRdb stores in-frame clones only, minus some. The data hold 97,000 or so clones, with around 81% observed a single time. The sequence came from a human donor who had recovered from COVID-19. This material consisted of peripheral blood, taken after recovery from COVID-19.

The CDR3 spells CASSIVTGSSNTEAFF. The CDR3 DNA reads TGTGCCAGTAGTATAGTGACAGGGAGTTCGAACACTGAAGCTTTCTTT. The rearrangement links TRBV19 to TRBJ1-1; 7 nucleotides match TRBD1. J gave up 1 base and V 1 base, and 6 bases lay outside the gene matches. The CDR3 loop spans 16 amino acids. CDR1 is LNHDA, CDR2 SQIVND, per germline (reference sequence).